This T cell receptor beta chain is from a study of blood T cells in healthy people across ages. This clonotype has a handful of counts. The CDR3 runs to 13 residues. Looked up from germline, CDR1 is DFQATT and CDR2 is SNEGSKA (reference sequence). Trimming took off 4 bases at V and 4 bases at J, with 13 bases between the two ends. The study drew donors from healthy Caucasian individuals in Russia aged about 6 to 100. Through a sample-barcoded 5' primer and a J-beta primer mix, a second PCR was run for roughly 6 to 12 cycles. In TCRdb, the 5' RACE reads were re-called with MiXCR into one record per CDR3 protein. This sample has about 1.4 million distinct CDR3 sequences; approximately 60% occur once, and the top ten carry roughly 7%.

The receptor comes from a man aged 18-30 years in good health. This chain connects TRBV20-1 to TRBJ2-5; D remains unclear. Sample: blood. The CDR3 nucleotides read TGCAGTGCTACACTGTATTACGGAGAGACCCAGTACTTC. Residues: CSATLYYGETQYF.